The 9 T cell receptor beta chains in this list originate from one sample, sequenced in a study of CD8 T cells in ankylosing spondylitis. One entry per CDR3 protein results from TCRdb running MiXCR on the 5' RACE reads. The table includes under 850,000 distinct CDR3 sequences, under 20% detected once. General study results and limits: Eight or nine highly homologous variants made up a TCR beta motif that seemed to typify ankylosing spondylitis blood.

These receptors' antigens are unknown. Input material: blood, either unsorted or a sorted T cell fraction (not recorded which). The origin of the receptors is a male donor with ankylosing spondylitis.

This clonotype was seen more than once but under ten times. This chain joins TRBV19 and TRBJ2-2; the D gene is possibly TRBD2 (6 bases). This CDR3 contains 14 residues. The germline gives CDR1 LNHDA, CDR2 SQIVND (reference sequence). The V and J ends lost 3 bases and 5 bases respectively, with 10 bases between them. CDR3 amino acids: CASSMGRGTGELFF. In DNA, the CDR3 is TGTGCCAGTAGTATGGGACGGGGGACCGGGGAGCTGTTTTTT. The full variable domain, its missing parts supplied by reference TRBV19 and TRBJ2-2, is DGGITQSPKYLFRKEGQNVTLSCEQNLNHDAMYWYRQDPGQGLRLIYYSQIVNDFQKGDIAEGYSVSREKKESFPLTVTSAQKNPTAFYLCASSMGRGTGELFFGEGSRLTVL.

This chain links TRBV28 with TRBJ2-3; TRBD2 is a possible D gene (6 bases). V was pared by 4 bases and J by 5 bases, with 22 bases between. CDR1 and CDR2 (germline): MDHEN, SYDVKM. The CDR3 loop spans 17 amino acids. The CDR3 loop reads CASSSSQTVRREDTQYF. The DNA of the CDR3 is TGTGCCAGCAGTTCGTCCCAAACCGTGAGGAGGGAAGATACGCAGTATTTT.

This clonotype was detected only a few times. This chain uses TRBV4-2 with TRBJ1-5, with TRBD1 matching over 7 bases. Looked up from germline, CDR1 is LGHNA and CDR2 is YNFKEQ. V gave up 1 base and J gave up 1 base; unmatched junction bases: 16. CDR3 length: 20 residues. CDR3 bases: TGTGCCAGCAGCCAAGCTCACTTTCCGACAGGGCGGGAGAGCAATCAGCCCCAGCATTTT. Its translation is CASSQAHFPTGRESNQPQHF.

The table lists this clonotype with a few counts. The gene calls are TRBV6-5 and TRBJ2-7; the D is unclear. Germline V gene lookup returns CDR1 MNHEY and CDR2 SVGAGI. The V end was cut by 0 bases, the J end by 3 bases, with 12 bases between. This CDR3 spans 15 amino acids. In nucleotides, the CDR3 is TGTGCCAGCAGTTACTCCCGACTGGCTGACTACGAGCAGTACTTC. Protein sequence: CASSYSRLADYEQYF.

At least ten counts were recorded for this clonotype. V and J are TRBV12-3 or TRBV12-4 and TRBJ1-6; TRBD1 agrees at 7 bases. The V and J ends lost 5 bases and 9 bases, in that order; junction bases with no gene match: 7. The CDR3 has 14 residues. The CDR3 sequence is CASSKRGLGSPLHF. In DNA, the CDR3 is TGTGCCAGCAGTAAGAGGGGGCTGGGTTCACCCCTCCACTTT.

This clonotype was found a few times. The V gene is TRBV4-1, the J gene TRBJ2-5, with D hard to call. Germline V gene data show CDR1 as MGHRA and CDR2 as YSYEKL. With 0 bases removed from V and 5 bases from J, the gap between germline ends came to 7 bases. The CDR3 runs to 13 residues. CDR3 in amino acids: CASSQDPSETQYF. The CDR3, as DNA: TGCGCCAGCAGCCAAGACCCTAGTGAGACCCAGTACTTC.

In this sample, this clonotype turned up once. The V and J genes are TRBV5-1 and TRBJ2-7; 11 bases are shared with TRBD2. This CDR3 spans 17 amino acids. CDR1 and CDR2 (germline): SGHRS, YFSETQ. Trimming cost V 1 base and J 6 bases; bases outside gene matches: 12. CDR3 sequence: CASSLPPATSGNREQYF. In DNA form, the CDR3 reads TGCGCCAGCAGCTTGCCCCCCGCGACTAGCGGGAATCGCGAGCAGTACTTC.

The V and J genes are TRBV7-9 and TRBJ2-1; 7 bases match TRBD1. Germline V gene data show CDR1 as SEHNR and CDR2 as FQNEAQ (reference sequence). The J segment lost 2 bases and the V segment lost 2 bases, leaving 6 bases of the junction unmatched. The length of the CDR3 is 16 residues. The CDR3, as DNA: TGTGCCAGCAGCTTAACGCAGGGGGTGGCCTACAATGAGCAGTTCTTC. It translates to CASSLTQGVAYNEQFF.

This clonotype has more than one count but fewer than ten. The chain links TRBV15 to TRBJ2-5; 7 positions match TRBD1. Losses at the gene ends were 5 bases for V and 5 bases for J; bases not matched to a gene: 8. This CDR3 comprises 14 residues. Germline loops: CDR1 LNHNV, CDR2 YYDKDF (reference sequence). The chain's CDR3 is CATSVRGGGETQYF. Written as DNA, the CDR3 is TGTGCCACCAGCGTACGAGGGGGCGGGGAGACCCAGTACTTC.